This passage covers 30 T cell receptor beta chains from one sample sequenced in a study of shared clonotypes between healthy human individuals. Only CD45RO-negative cells positively selected for CCR7 counted as naive CD8 cells, so terminally differentiated effector memory CD45RA+ cells were excluded. Sequenced by immunoSEQ multiplex PCR; TCRdb stores in-frame clones only, minus some. The data show hundreds of thousands of clones, with about 95% seen just once and approximately 0.11% held by the top ten. The sample comprised naive CD8+ T cells sorted from blood. The receptors derive from a woman younger than 45 in good health.

The chain links TRBV28 to TRBJ2-7; 8 bases are a match to TRBD1. This CDR3 spans 13 amino acids. Germline-derived CDR1 and CDR2 are MDHEN and SYDVKM. J was trimmed by 5 bases and V by 6 bases; bases with no gene match: 6. The CDR3, as DNA: TGTGCCAGCAGCCGGGGACAGGCCCACGAGCAGTACTTC. Translating it yields CASSRGQAHEQYF.

This clone was seen once. The chain carries TRBV27 and TRBJ2-7; D is ambiguous. This CDR3 has 16 amino acids. Trimming removed 0 bases from V and 1 base from J, with 13 bases in between. Germline-derived CDR1 and CDR2 are MNHEY and SMNVEV (reference sequence). CDR3 sequence reads: CASSLSLGSRSYEQYF. CDR3 coding DNA: TGTGCCAGCAGTTTATCACTTGGGTCGCGGTCCTACGAGCAGTACTTC.

This clone has more than one count but fewer than ten. The CDR3 here is CASSFLGTGYEQYF. For the CDR3, the DNA is TGTGCCAGCTCCTTCCTCGGGACAGGCTACGAGCAGTACTTC. The chain is built from TRBV7-2 and TRBJ2-7; TRBD1 matches at 8 bases. The length of the CDR3 is 14 residues. With V trimmed by 8 bases and J by 3 bases, 9 bases remained unmatched. Germline V gene lookup returns CDR1 SGHTA and CDR2 FQGNSA.

V gene TRBV2 combines with J gene TRBJ1-1; D is possibly TRBD1 (5 bases). This CDR3 contains 14 residues. Trimming shortened V by 5 bases and J by 1 base, and 11 bases separated the two germline ends. CDR1 and CDR2 from the germline V gene are SNHLY and FYNNEI. The chain's CDR3 is CASSSTGENTEAFF. The CDR3 DNA sequence: TGTGCCAGCAGTAGTACAGGAGAGAACACTGAAGCTTTCTTT.

The V gene is TRBV7-8, the J gene TRBJ2-1; 9 bases fit TRBD2. The germline V gene encodes CDR1 SGHVS and CDR2 FQNEAQ. The CDR3 has 15 residues. V dropped 4 bases and J dropped 4; count of bases not matched to a gene: 5. In DNA, the CDR3 is TGTGCCAGCAGCTCTCGACTAGCGGATTACAATGAGCAGTTCTTC. It is translated as CASSSRLADYNEQFF.

The rearrangement links TRBV21-1 to TRBJ1-3; the DNA was not used to check the table's D call, TRBD1. TRBV21-1 is termed a pseudogene. This CDR3 spans 18 amino acids. In DNA form, the CDR3 reads TGTGCCAGCAGCAATCGGGTGACTCAAGGGGTATCTGGAAACACCATATATTTT. This sequence encodes CASSNRVTQGVSGNTIYF.

The chain employs TRBV15 and TRBJ2-7; 9 bases align to TRBD1. The V and J ends lost 3 bases and 5 bases, in that order; junction bases with no gene match: 5. This CDR3 is built from 14 residues. CDR1 and CDR2 from the germline V gene are LNHNV and YYDKDF (reference sequence). The CDR3 region is CATSSRDRVDEQYF. The DNA of the CDR3 is TGTGCCACCAGCAGCCGGGACAGGGTGGACGAGCAGTACTTC. Based on the CDR3 plus reference TRBV15 and TRBJ2-7, the full variable domain is DAMVIQNPRYQVTQFGKPVTLSCSQTLNHNVMYWYQQKSSQAPKLLFHYYDKDFNNEADTPDNFQSRRPNTSFCFLDIRSPGLGDTAMYLCATSSRDRVDEQYFGPGTRLTVT.

The chain has TRBV27 and TRBJ2-2; 11 bases agree with TRBD2. This CDR3 spans 15 amino acids. V dropped 6 bases and J dropped 10; count of bases not matched to a gene: 10. Germline V gives CDR1 MNHEY, CDR2 SMNVEV (reference sequence). Here the CDR3 reads CASSLGTSGRAELFF. The CDR3, as DNA: TGTGCCAGCAGCTTAGGAACTAGCGGGAGAGCGGAGCTGTTTTTT.

The chain carries TRBV7-9 and TRBJ2-1; 10 bases fit TRBD1. From germline, CDR1 is SEHNR and CDR2 FQNEAQ (reference sequence). The CDR3 has 16 amino acids. V lost 5 bases and J lost 4; bases outside the gene matches: 8. DNA of the CDR3: TGTGCCAGCAGCCCTTTGGGGACAGGGGCTTACAATGAGCAGTTCTTC. Its translation is CASSPLGTGAYNEQFF.

The V call is TRBV18, the J call TRBJ2-7; possible D gene TRBD1, 6 bases. V shed 6 bases and J shed 3 bases, with 27 bases lying between them. The germline V gene encodes CDR1 KGHSH and CDR2 LQKENI. This CDR3 region has 18 residues. CDR3 region: CASSARDPQTEGDYEQYF. The CDR3 region has the DNA TGTGCCAGCTCGGCCCGGGACCCGCAAACAGAGGGGGACTACGAGCAGTACTTC.

V and J are TRBV13 and TRBJ2-1; D gene uncertain. Trimming stripped 4 bases from V and 6 bases from J, with 22 bases between. Germline assignment: CDR1 PRHDT and CDR2 FYEKMQ (reference sequence). The CDR3 spans 17 residues. The chain's CDR3 is CASSWAMQISKANEQFF. CDR3 nucleotide sequence: TGTGCCAGCAGCTGGGCTATGCAGATTTCCAAAGCCAATGAGCAGTTCTTC.

The chain links TRBV11-2 to TRBJ1-3; no firm D call. V lost 2 bases to trimming and J lost 1 base, with 6 bases between them. CDR1 SGHAT and CDR2 FQNNGV come from the germline V gene. The CDR3 is made up of 14 amino acids. CDR3 residues: CASSLHKSGNTIYF. Written as DNA, the CDR3 is TGTGCCAGCAGCTTACATAAGTCTGGAAACACCATATATTTT. The full variable domain, rest sourced from reference TRBV11-2 and TRBJ1-3, is EAGVAQSPRYKIIEKRQSVAFWCNPISGHATLYWYQQILGQGPKLLIQFQNNGVVDDSQLPKDRFSAERLKGVDSTLKIQPAKLEDSAVYLCASSLHKSGNTIYFGEGSWLTVV.

The chain carries TRBV7-8 and TRBJ2-1; 9 bases align to TRBD2. The V gene's germline CDR1 is SGHVS and CDR2 FQNEAQ. Trimming took 5 bases from V and 6 from J; bases not matched to a gene: 8. This CDR3 comprises 15 residues. Written as DNA, the CDR3 is TGTGCCAGCAGCAATGAGCGGGAGGATAGCAATGAGCAGTTCTTC. This encodes CASSNEREDSNEQFF. The whole variable domain, remainder taken from reference TRBV7-8 and TRBJ2-1, is GAGVSQSPRYKVAKRGQDVALRCDPISGHVSLFWYQQALGQGPEFLTYFQNEAQLDKSGLPSDRFFAERPEGSVSTLKIQRTQQEDSAVYLCASSNEREDSNEQFFGPGTRLTVL.

The gene calls are TRBV7-2 and TRBJ2-7, with D possibly being TRBD2 (5 bases). Trimming cost V 0 bases and J 0 bases, with 9 bases left between them. The germline V gene has CDR1 SGHTA and CDR2 FQGNSA. The CDR3 runs 15 residues. For the CDR3, the DNA is TGTGCCAGCAGCTTAGCGCTGGACTTCTCCTACGAGCAGTACTTC. Protein: CASSLALDFSYEQYF.

This chain links TRBV5-6 with TRBJ2-1; a possible D gene is TRBD2 (7 bases). V lost 0 bases and J lost 4, with 20 bases in between. Germline CDR1 is SGHDT and CDR2 is YYEEEE. There are 18 residues in the CDR3. The CDR3 region has the DNA TGTGCCAGCAGCTTGGTCGGGGGGCGGAGAGGGATATACAATGAGCAGTTCTTC. It is translated as CASSLVGGRRGIYNEQFF.

V gene TRBV5-4 combines with J gene TRBJ2-7; 13 bases match TRBD2. The junction had 14 bases not matched to a gene; V was cut back by 4 bases and J by 7 bases. The CDR3 is 17 amino acids. CDR1 is SGHNT, CDR2 YYREEE, per germline (reference sequence). Written as DNA, the CDR3 is TGTGCCAGCAGCCCGCAACCCAGGACTAGCGGGAGTCATGAGCAGTACTTC. Encoded protein: CASSPQPRTSGSHEQYF.

Regarding this clone: Other DNA sequences in the same sample also yield this CDR3. The CDR3 coding sequence is TGTGCCAGCAGTACAGGGGGAGGATACGAGCAGTACTTC. Translating gives CASSTGGGYEQYF. The chain joins TRBV28 to TRBJ2-7; 8 bases map to TRBD1. Looked up from germline, CDR1 is MDHEN and CDR2 is SYDVKM. Trimming removed 5 bases from V and 4 bases from J; junction bases left unmatched: 4. The CDR3 loop spans 13 amino acids.

V usage is TRBV19 and J usage is TRBJ2-6; the D gene is possibly TRBD1 (6 bases). Trimming took off 9 bases at V and 0 bases at J, with 15 bases between the two ends. The germline CDR1 and CDR2 sequences are LNHDA and SQIVND (reference sequence). CDR3 length equals 16 residues. CDR3 protein: CASTGHGYSGANVLTF. The CDR3 DNA sequence: TGTGCCAGCACGGGACATGGGTACTCTGGGGCCAACGTCCTGACTTTC.

The V call is TRBV28, the J call TRBJ2-1, with D perhaps TRBD2 (6 bases). Germline V gene data show CDR1 as MDHEN and CDR2 as SYDVKM. This CDR3 has 12 residues. CDR3 sequence reads: CVSGSSYNEQFF. The CDR3 nucleotides are TGTGTTAGCGGAAGCTCCTACAATGAGCAGTTCTTC.

The rearrangement joins TRBV30 to TRBJ1-4; 8 bases line up with TRBD1. This CDR3 is 13 amino acids long. The germline V gene encodes CDR1 GTSNPN and CDR2 SVGIG (reference sequence). V lost 8 bases, J lost 3 bases, and 5 bases stayed unmatched. This chain's CDR3 is CAMLQGANEKLFF. The CDR3 DNA follows: TGTGCCATGTTACAGGGGGCTAATGAAAAACTGTTTTTT.

This chain joins TRBV7-2 and TRBJ2-2; TRBD1 matches 9 bases. CDR3 length equals 21 residues. Germline V gives CDR1 SGHTA, CDR2 FQGNSA. After removal of 0 bases from V and 4 bases from J, the junction contained 18 bases not matched to a gene. CDR3 sequence: CASSLAPWDRVAIRVTGELFF. The CDR3 region has the DNA TGTGCCAGCAGCTTAGCGCCATGGGACAGGGTGGCTATTCGGGTCACCGGGGAGCTGTTTTTT.

V gene TRBV6-5 combines with J gene TRBJ1-5; the D gene is possibly TRBD1 (6 bases). The ends were cut back, 10 bases at V and 0 bases at J, with 16 bases in the middle. The germline CDR1 and CDR2 sequences are MNHEY and SVGAGI. The CDR3 totals 15 residues. Here the CDR3 DNA reads TGTGCCACGTCCCGGGACACCCTTAGCAATCAGCCCCAGCATTTT. Translating it yields CATSRDTLSNQPQHF.

The rearrangement joins TRBV2 to TRBJ2-1; perhaps TRBD2 as D (5 bases). Germline loops: CDR1 SNHLY, CDR2 FYNNEI. The CDR3 has 15 amino acids. V lost 8 bases to trimming and J lost 1 base, with 15 bases between them. The CDR3 spells CASRSAGSSYNEQFF. DNA for the CDR3: TGTGCCAGCCGATCGGCGGGTTCATCCTACAATGAGCAGTTCTTC.

The gene calls are TRBV28 and TRBJ1-2, with D unresolved. Germline loops: CDR1 MDHEN, CDR2 SYDVKM. Trimming shortened V by 6 bases and J by 1 base, and 15 bases separated the two germline ends. The CDR3 loop spans 15 amino acids. CDR3 loop: CASSLTGLGNYGYTF. CDR3 sequence (DNA): TGTGCCAGCAGCCTAACCGGTTTGGGTAACTATGGCTACACCTTC.

The gene calls are TRBV2 and TRBJ2-2; 12 bases match TRBD1. The germline V gene has CDR1 SNHLY and CDR2 FYNNEI. The CDR3 has 17 residues. Trimming cost V 6 bases and J 4 bases; bases outside gene matches: 9. Here the CDR3 DNA reads TGTGCCAGCAGCGGGACAGGGGGCATTGGTAGCACCGGGGAGCTGTTTTTT. This codes for CASSGTGGIGSTGELFF.

The chain is built from TRBV7-9 and TRBJ1-3, with a weak D call TRBD1 (6 bases). Germline values: CDR1 SEHNR, CDR2 FQNEAQ (reference sequence). Trimming took 6 bases from V and 0 from J, leaving 12 bases between them. The CDR3 has 15 amino acids. The CDR3 nucleotides read TGTGCCAGCAGAGCGGACAGTGGCTCTGGAAACACCATATATTTT. Its translation: CASRADSGSGNTIYF. The complete variable domain, with remaining parts taken from reference TRBV7-9 and TRBJ1-3, reads DTGVSQNPRHKITKRGQNVTFRCDPISEHNRLYWYRQTLGQGPEFLTYFQNEAQLEKSRLLSDRFSAERPKGSFSTLEIQRTEQGDSAMYLCASRADSGSGNTIYFGEGSWLTVV.

The chain carries TRBV7-9 and TRBJ2-1; D gene uncertain. Trimming took off 5 bases at V and 3 bases at J, with 11 bases between the two ends. This CDR3 region has 14 residues. Germline V lookup: CDR1 SEHNR, CDR2 FQNEAQ (reference sequence). This chain's CDR3 is CASSHWGSYNEQFF. The CDR3 coding sequence is TGTGCCAGCAGCCATTGGGGTAGCTACAATGAGCAGTTCTTC. Variable domain in full (rest from reference TRBV7-9 and TRBJ2-1): DTGVSQNPRHKITKRGQNVTFRCDPISEHNRLYWYRQTLGQGPEFLTYFQNEAQLEKSRLLSDRFSAERPKGSFSTLEIQRTEQGDSAMYLCASSHWGSYNEQFFGPGTRLTVL.

The chain joins TRBV6-5 to TRBJ1-1; 7 nucleotides align to TRBD1. The CDR3 consists of 14 residues. V was pared by 6 bases and J by 7 bases, with 11 bases of the junction left unmatched. Germline CDR1 and CDR2: MNHEY and SVGAGI. The chain's CDR3 is CASSPGGAIDEAFF. As DNA, the CDR3 is TGTGCCAGCAGCCCAGGGGGGGCGATAGATGAAGCTTTCTTT.

This clone came up once. The chain couples TRBV28 to TRBJ1-4; D gene ambiguous. V was shortened by 3 bases and J by 11 bases, with 25 bases between the two germline ends. The CDR3 is 17 amino acids. Germline lookup yields CDR1 MDHEN and CDR2 SYDVKM. This CDR3 reads CASSLGNFATYEEKLFF. For the CDR3, the DNA is TGTGCCAGCAGTTTGGGCAATTTCGCGACCTACGAGGAGAAACTGTTTTTT.

The genes are TRBV4-1 and TRBJ1-1; the match to TRBD1 covers 7 bases. J gave up 2 bases and V 1 base, and 7 bases lay outside the gene matches. In germline, CDR1 is MGHRA, CDR2 YSYEKL. The CDR3 length is 16 residues. CDR3 protein: CASSQGQGRRNTEAFF. Written as DNA, the CDR3 is TGCGCCAGCAGCCAAGGACAGGGCCGACGCAACACTGAAGCTTTCTTT.